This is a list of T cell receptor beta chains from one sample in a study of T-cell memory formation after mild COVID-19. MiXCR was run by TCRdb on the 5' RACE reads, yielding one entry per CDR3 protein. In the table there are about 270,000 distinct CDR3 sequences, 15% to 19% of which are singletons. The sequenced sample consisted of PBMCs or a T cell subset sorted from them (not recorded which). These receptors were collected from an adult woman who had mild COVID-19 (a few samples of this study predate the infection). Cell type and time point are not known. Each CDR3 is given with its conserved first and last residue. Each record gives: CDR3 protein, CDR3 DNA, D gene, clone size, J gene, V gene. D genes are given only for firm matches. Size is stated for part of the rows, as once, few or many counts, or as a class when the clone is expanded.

CASSVDRDTEAFF TGTGCCAGCAGTGTTGACAGGGACACTGAAGCTTTCTTT TRBD1 many TRBJ1-1 TRBV9
CASSQELAGGREKLFF TGTGCCAGCAGCCAAGAATTGGCAGGGGGCCGCGAAAAACTGTTTTTT TRBD1 few TRBJ1-4 TRBV4-2
CSGQGWGTEAFF TGCAGCGGCCAAGGTTGGGGCACTGAAGCTTTCTTT - - TRBJ1-1 TRBV29-1
CASSFREGLSNNEQFF TGTGCCAGCAGCTTCCGGGAGGGACTATCGAACAATGAGCAGTTCTTC TRBD2 - TRBJ2-1 TRBV12-3/TRBV12-4
CSVTSTGRSGYEQYF TGCAGCGTTACCTCCACAGGCCGCTCGGGATACGAGCAGTACTTC - - TRBJ2-7 TRBV29-1
CASSPTGKGAREQYF TGTGCCAGCTCACCCACAGGGAAGGGGGCTAGAGAGCAGTACTTC TRBD1 - TRBJ2-7 TRBV18
CASSYARDYQPQHF TGTGCCAGCAGTTACGCCAGGGACTATCAGCCCCAGCATTTT - - TRBJ1-5 TRBV6-5
CASSLIARANYGYTF TGTGCCAGCAGTTTAATCGCCAGGGCTAACTATGGCTACACCTTC - many TRBJ1-2 TRBV12-3/TRBV12-4
CASSEADRGDTEAFF TGTGCCAGCAGCGAAGCAGACAGGGGAGACACTGAAGCTTTCTTT TRBD1 - TRBJ1-1 TRBV11-2
CASSLEQGRLQYF TGTGCCAGCAGCTTGGAACAGGGTAGGCTCCAGTACTTC - few TRBJ2-5 TRBV5-5
CASSLNREGAFF TGCGCCAGCAGCTTGAACAGGGAAGGAGCTTTCTTT - - TRBJ1-1 TRBV5-1
CASSHQGGNTIYF TGTGCCAGCAGTCACCAGGGGGGAAACACCATATATTTT - few TRBJ1-3 TRBV6-5
CASSQELDTGKSSYEQYF TGTGCCAGCAGCCAAGAACTTGACACCGGTAAAAGCTCCTACGAGCAGTACTTC - - TRBJ2-7 TRBV4-2
CASSFLDRDVYEQYF TGTGCCAGCAGTTTCCTGGACAGGGATGTTTACGAGCAGTACTTC TRBD1 few TRBJ2-7 TRBV12-3/TRBV12-4
CASSSQQGQPQHF TGTGCCAGCAGCTCCCAACAGGGTCAGCCCCAGCATTTT - - TRBJ1-5 TRBV7-2
CSVVSGESYNEQFF TGCAGCGTTGTTAGCGGGGAATCCTACAATGAGCAGTTCTTC TRBD2 few TRBJ2-1 TRBV29-1
CSASGLAGVSDEQYF TGCAGTGCTAGCGGACTAGCGGGAGTGAGTGATGAGCAGTACTTC TRBD2 few TRBJ2-7 TRBV20-1
CSVEGGRSRRTTQYF TGCAGCGTTGAGGGCGGGAGGTCGAGGCGTACTACGCAGTATTTT TRBD2 few TRBJ2-3 TRBV29-1
CASSSTGTHNEQFF TGTGCCAGCAGCTCCACCGGGACCCACAATGAGCAGTTCTTC - - TRBJ2-1 TRBV7-9
CATRGMGNTEAFF TGTGCCACCAGGGGGATGGGTAACACTGAAGCTTTCTTT - many TRBJ1-1 TRBV24-1
CSARVPPGTEHYGYTF TGCAGTGCTAGAGTCCCTCCCGGGACAGAGCACTATGGCTACACCTTC TRBD1 few TRBJ1-2 TRBV20-1
CAISTGTLSYNEQFF TGTGCCATCAGTACCGGGACTCTATCCTACAATGAGCAGTTCTTC - many TRBJ2-1 TRBV10-3
CASSFPGQGTHSGNTIYF TGTGCCAGCAGCTTTCCGGGACAGGGGACACACTCTGGAAACACCATATATTTT TRBD1 - TRBJ1-3 TRBV11-1
CASSQQLETQYF TGTGCCAGCAGCCAACAACTAGAGACCCAGTACTTC - - TRBJ2-5 TRBV14
CASSEVELGGYTF TGTGCCAGCAGTGAAGTGGAATTGGGCGGCTACACCTTC - few TRBJ1-2 TRBV6-1
CASGLSGRETQYF TGTGCTAGTGGTTTGTCAGGGCGGGAGACCCAGTACTTC - - TRBJ2-5 TRBV12-5
CASRSTGDLGEQFF TGTGCCAGCAGGTCAACGGGAGACCTGGGGGAGCAGTTCTTC - few TRBJ2-1 TRBV9
CATSRGSPSGNNEQFF TGTGCCACCAGCAGAGGTTCCCCTAGCGGGAACAATGAGCAGTTCTTC TRBD2 - TRBJ2-1 TRBV15
CSAETSDTDTQYF TGCAGTGCTGAGACTAGCGACACAGATACGCAGTATTTT TRBD2 many TRBJ2-3 TRBV20-1
CASSPTGAGDTQYF TGCGCCAGCAGCCCTACAGGGGCCGGAGATACGCAGTATTTT TRBD1 - TRBJ2-3 TRBV5-1
CASSSSGRGRTEAFF TGTGCCAGCAGTTCCTCGGGAAGGGGACGGACTGAAGCTTTCTTT - few TRBJ1-1 TRBV6-5
CATQKTGRNYGYTF TGTGCCACTCAGAAGACAGGGCGGAATTATGGCTACACCTTC TRBD1 many TRBJ1-2 TRBV6-5
CASSLIGQDNSPLHF TGTGCCAGCAGCTTAATCGGCCAGGATAATTCACCCCTCCACTTT - - TRBJ1-6 TRBV7-6
CASSQYGTEAFF TGTGCCAGCTCTCAGTATGGCACTGAAGCTTTCTTT - - TRBJ1-1 TRBV18
CATSDFPTSGGAIDTQYF TGTGCCACCAGTGATTTCCCCACTAGCGGGGGGGCGATAGATACGCAGTATTTT TRBD2 once TRBJ2-3 TRBV24-1
CASSRRLVLLDEQFF TGCGCCAGCAGCCGGAGACTAGTCCTCTTGGATGAGCAGTTCTTC - few TRBJ2-1 TRBV4-1
CASSLDYTYEQYF TGTGCCAGCAGCTTGGATTACACCTACGAGCAGTACTTC - - TRBJ2-7 TRBV5-4
CASSWGGDSAEAFF TGTGCCAGCAGCTGGGGGGGAGACAGCGCGGAAGCTTTCTTT - few TRBJ1-1 TRBV7-9
CATSRDRGSNEQYF TGTGCCACCAGCCGGGACAGGGGATCAAACGAGCAGTACTTC TRBD1 - TRBJ2-7 TRBV24-1
CASSSRTSGKVYEQYF TGTGCCAGCAGCTCCCGGACTAGCGGGAAAGTCTACGAGCAGTACTTC TRBD2 - TRBJ2-7 TRBV7-2
CSANPRTEAFF TGCAGTGCTAATCCGAGGACTGAAGCTTTCTTT - - TRBJ1-1 TRBV20-1
CASSSRVYNEQFF TGTGCCAGCAGCTCCCGGGTCTACAATGAGCAGTTCTTC - many TRBJ2-1 TRBV7-2
CASSLVTNYEQYF TGTGCCAGCAGCTTAGTGACTAACTACGAGCAGTACTTC - - TRBJ2-7 TRBV7-2
CSARDRWLEAFF TGCAGTGCTAGAGATCGCTGGCTGGAGGCTTTCTTT - many TRBJ1-1 TRBV20-1
CSATKRGASTDTQYF TGCAGTGCCACAAAGCGGGGGGCGAGCACAGATACGCAGTATTTT TRBD2 - TRBJ2-3 TRBV20-1